A single sample gave rise to the 5 T cell receptor beta chains below, sequenced in a study of T cell changes during pregnancy in multiple sclerosis. This table comes from immunoSEQ multiplex PCR, and its TCRdb copy is limited to in-frame clones, with some not included. Here the sample spans approximately 92,000 clones, 80% to 95% being singletons. The input for sequencing was peripheral blood, taken after pregnancy. The receptor set was obtained from a female donor with multiple sclerosis, enrolled in a pregnancy study.

The rearrangement uses TRBV7-3 and TRBJ2-2; 7 positions agree with TRBD2. CDR3 length: 15 amino acids. V was clipped by 4 bases and J by 6 bases; unmatched bases: 8. Germline V CDR1 and CDR2: SGHTA, FQGTGA. The CDR3 loop is CASSSGLGEPGELFF. The CDR3 DNA is TGTGCCAGCAGCTCAGGACTAGGGGAACCCGGGGAGCTGTTTTTT.

The V call is TRBV21-1, the J call TRBJ1-2. TRBV21-1 is assigned pseudogene status. The CDR3 length is 15 residues. The CDR3 DNA is TGTGCCAGCATGAGAGGGGAGGCGGTGCACTATGGCTACACCTTC. Its translation: CASMRGEAVHYGYTF.

This clone was picked up one time. This chain links TRBV5-1 with TRBJ2-5; 10 nucleotides align to TRBD2. V lost 4 bases to trimming and J lost 6 bases; unmatched junction nucleotides: 18. CDR1 SGHRS and CDR2 YFSETQ come from the germline V gene. The CDR3 has 18 residues. Here the CDR3 reads CASSPDRTSGIMGKTQYF. The CDR3 DNA follows: TGCGCCAGCAGCCCCGATAGAACTAGCGGGATTATGGGGAAGACCCAGTACTTC.

The chain employs TRBV6-1 and TRBJ1-1, with D unclear. CDR1 and CDR2 (germline): MNHNS, SASEGT. The V end was cut by 6 bases, the J end by 3 bases, with 14 bases between. The CDR3 extends over 14 amino acids. The CDR3 reads CASRPPVSDTEAFF. The CDR3 bases are TGTGCCAGCAGACCCCCGGTTTCGGACACTGAAGCTTTCTTT.

This chain joins TRBV9 and TRBJ2-7, with TRBD2 matching over 8 bases. Germline CDR1 and CDR2: SGDLS and YYNGEE. Unmatched junction bases numbered 14, after V lost 0 bases and J lost 0 bases. CDR3 length: 19 residues. The CDR3 here is CASSVVMGAEGTSSYEQYF. The CDR3 DNA sequence: TGTGCCAGCAGCGTAGTGATGGGGGCGGAGGGGACTAGCTCCTACGAGCAGTACTTC.